This entry lists 17 T cell receptor beta chains sequenced from one sample in a study of breast tumors, draining lymph nodes, adjacent tissues (TCRdb year 2016). Libraries came from multiplex PCR. Reads for this sample came from an Illumina HiSeq 2000. TCRdb reprocessing: public reads trimmed at Q25 with fastp, clones called with MiXCR, in-frame beta chains kept. Each CDR3 protein appears once, grouped with its most common genes and DNA. The sample includes roughly 14,000 distinct CDR3 sequences, with roughly 44% observed a single time. The top ten hold 28% of the sample. Source material: tumor-adjacent breast tissue. The source is a female donor with breast cancer. Some clones in this sample may be carry-over from other donors' samples.

The J gene is TRBJ1-5, the V gene TRBV5-1; D is unresolved. The CDR3 contains 13 residues. Germline CDR1 and CDR2: SGHRS and YFSETQ. V shed 0 bases and J shed 4 bases, with 5 bases lying between them. CDR3 sequence (DNA): TGCGCCAGCAGCTTGGTGGCTAATCAGCCCCAGCATTTT. It yields the protein CASSLVANQPQHF. Full variable domain (remainder filled in from reference TRBV5-1 and TRBJ1-5): KAGVTQTPRYLIKTRGQQVTLSCSPISGHRSVSWYQQTPGQGLQFLFEYFSETQRNKGNFPGRFSGRQFSNSRSEMNVSTLELGDSALYLCASSLVANQPQHFGDGTRLSIL.

At least ten counts were recorded for this clonotype. This may be a read error: a much more frequent sequence differs by one nucleotide. In DNA form, the CDR3 reads TGTGCCAGCAGTCAATCCTCCTACAATGAGCAGTTCTTC. Protein: CASSQSSYNEQFF. This rearrangement joins TRBV6-1 to TRBJ2-1; D is ambiguous. V was cut by 5 bases and J by 0 bases, with 5 bases left in between. The CDR3 is made up of 13 amino acids. Looked up from germline, CDR1 is MNHNS and CDR2 is SASEGT.

Sample share makes this clonotype medium-sized (0.01 to 0.1%). V is TRBV6-6 and J is TRBJ1-2, with 12 bases lining up with TRBD1. V was clipped by 6 bases and J by 4 bases; unmatched bases: 12. This CDR3 is 17 amino acids long. Germline V lookup: CDR1 MNHNY, CDR2 SVGAGI (reference sequence). The CDR3 loop reads CASRPGTGGAGGYGYTF. Written as DNA, the CDR3 is TGTGCCAGCAGGCCCGGGACAGGGGGCGCCGGGGGCTATGGCTACACCTTC.

J is TRBJ2-3 and V is TRBV6-2 or TRBV6-3; unclear D gene. This CDR3 has 15 residues. Between the trimmed V and J ends, which lost 6 bases and 0 bases, there was a span of 13 bases. Germline V gives CDR1 MNHEY, CDR2 SVGEGT. The CDR3 DNA sequence: TGTGCCAGCAGCCCTAACGACTGTAGCACAGATACGCAGTATTTT. Amino acid sequence: CASSPNDCSTDTQYF.

The chain uses TRBV10-3 and TRBJ1-2, with no clear D. The CDR3 covers 12 residues. The germline V gene encodes CDR1 ENHRY and CDR2 SYGVKD. V lost 2 bases, J lost 7 bases, and 8 bases lay in between. The CDR3 loop is CAISERTSGYTF. In DNA, the CDR3 is TGTGCCATCAGTGAGAGAACGAGTGGCTACACCTTC.

This clonotype was recorded once. The chain links TRBV24-1 to TRBJ2-2, with D perhaps TRBD2 (6 bases). This CDR3 comprises 15 residues. V gave up 3 bases and J gave up 1 base, with 8 bases separating them. Germline V gene sequence: CDR1 KGHDR, CDR2 SFDVKD. The CDR3 DNA reads TGTGCCACCAGTGATCCCGGGAGGAACACCGGGGAGCTGTTTTTT. It specifies CATSDPGRNTGELFF.

Only a few counts were recorded for this clonotype. A single base separates this from a much larger clone, so it may be a read error. This chain uses TRBV6-2 or TRBV6-3 with TRBJ2-1; D not certain. The V gene's germline CDR1 is MNHEY and CDR2 SVGEGT. The CDR3 consists of 12 residues. The DNA for the CDR3 is TGTGCCAGCAGTCACTCATACAATGAGCAGTTCTTC. Translation gives CASSHSYNEQFF.

In this sample, this clonotype turned up many times. This may be a read error, as it is one base from a much larger clone. The chain uses TRBV7-9 and TRBJ2-3, with TRBD2 as a possible D gene (5 bases). CDR1 is SEHNR, CDR2 FQNEAQ, per germline (reference sequence). This CDR3 is built from 17 residues. CDR3 DNA: TGTGCCAGCAGCTTAGTTGGCAGCACTGGAGGCACAGATCCGCAGTATTTT. Translating gives CASSLVGSTGGTDPQYF.

This chain uses TRBV29-1 with TRBJ1-5, with TRBD1 matching 9 bases. CDR3 length: 13 amino acids. The ends lost 8 bases at V and 4 bases at J; junction bases unmatched: 6. In germline, CDR1 is SQVTM, CDR2 ANQGSEA. CDR3 DNA: TGCAGCACGGGACAGGGCTTAAATCAGCCCCAGCATTTT. Its translation: CSTGQGLNQPQHF. The entire variable domain, with the rest obtained from reference TRBV29-1 and TRBJ1-5, is as follows: SAVISQKPSRDICQRGTSLTIQCQVDSQVTMMFWYRQQPGQSLTLIATANQGSEATYESGFVIDKFPISRPNLTFSTLTVSNMSPEDSSIYLCSTGQGLNQPQHFGDGTRLSIL.

The rearrangement uses TRBV9 and TRBJ1-2, with D possibly being TRBD1 (5 bases). Trimming cost V 0 bases and J 7 bases, with 10 bases left between them. Germline loops: CDR1 SGDLS, CDR2 YYNGEE. The CDR3 has 13 residues. CDR3 loop: CASSVGGVGGYTF. The CDR3 region has the DNA TGTGCCAGCAGCGTAGGGGGGGTTGGTGGCTACACCTTC.

This chain links TRBV18 with TRBJ2-3; D is uncertain. V was pared by 1 base and J by 3 bases, with 5 bases between. The CDR3 spans 13 residues. Per the germline V gene, CDR1 is KGHSH and CDR2 is LQKENI. The CDR3: CASSPLATDTQYF. The DNA of the CDR3 is TGTGCCAGCTCACCACTAGCAACAGATACGCAGTATTTT.

This sequence joins TRBV7-3 and TRBJ2-7, with TRBD2 identical over 7 bases. CDR1 is SGHTA and CDR2 is FQGTGA in the germline V gene. With 2 bases clipped from V and 2 bases from J, the junction kept 6 bases outside the gene matches. The CDR3 covers 15 residues. The CDR3 here is CASSLVAGGTYEQYF. The CDR3 DNA sequence: TGTGCCAGCAGCTTAGTAGCGGGCGGTACCTACGAGCAGTACTTC.

The chain recombines TRBV7-8 with TRBJ2-3, with TRBD2 matching 9 bases. J was trimmed by 4 bases and V by 2 bases; bases with no gene match: 7. Germline V gene sequence: CDR1 SGHVS, CDR2 FQNEAQ. CDR3 length equals 16 residues. Here the CDR3 DNA reads TGTGCCAGCAGCTTAAGTTTAGCGGGAGCAGCAGATACGCAGTATTTT. It specifies CASSLSLAGAADTQYF. Looking up the rest from reference TRBV7-8 and TRBJ2-3 gives the full variable domain: GAGVSQSPRYKVAKRGQDVALRCDPISGHVSLFWYQQALGQGPEFLTYFQNEAQLDKSGLPSDRFFAERPEGSVSTLKIQRTQQEDSAVYLCASSLSLAGAADTQYFGPGTRLTVL.

The table lists this clonotype with many counts. CDR3 loop: CASSVQGAGTGELFF. The CDR3 DNA is TGTGCCAGTAGTGTACAGGGGGCTGGCACCGGGGAGCTGTTTTTT. The V gene is TRBV19, the J gene TRBJ2-2; 9 nucleotides line up with TRBD1. Germline V gene lookup returns CDR1 LNHDA and CDR2 SQIVND (reference sequence). The CDR3 runs 15 residues. The V and J ends lost 5 bases and 4 bases, in that order; junction bases with no gene match: 5.

This clonotype was found many times. J is TRBJ1-2 and V is TRBV2, with D perhaps TRBD1 (5 bases). Germline assignment: CDR1 SNHLY and CDR2 FYNNEI. The CDR3 has 13 amino acids. Trimming stripped 6 bases from V and 6 bases from J, with 14 bases between. As DNA, the CDR3 is TGTGCCAGCAGCCCCTTTCAAGGGGATGGCTACACCTTC. This codes for CASSPFQGDGYTF.

The V and J genes are TRBV10-1 and TRBJ2-7; 8 bases fit TRBD2. CDR1 is WNHNN and CDR2 is SYGVQD in the germline V gene (reference sequence). CDR3 length: 15 amino acids. V was pared by 7 bases and J by 3 bases, with 11 bases of the junction left unmatched. Written as DNA, the CDR3 is TGCGCCAGCACACAGAGACTAGCGACAATCTACGAGCAGTACTTC. Its translation: CASTQRLATIYEQYF.

This clonotype is medium-sized (0.01 to 0.1%) within its sample. The V gene is TRBV5-8, the J gene TRBJ1-6, with D tentatively TRBD1 (5 bases). This CDR3 has 15 residues. V lost 4 bases, J lost 4 bases, and 12 bases lay in between. Germline V CDR1 and CDR2: SGHTS, YDEGEE. CDR3 nucleotides: TGTGCCAGCAGCCCCGGAGGGGAGTATAATTCACCCCTCCACTTT. This codes for CASSPGGEYNSPLHF.